This T cell receptor (beta chain) was sequenced for a study of T cell clonotyping in hematopoietic cell transplantation. Overall study results and limits: Broader posttransplant TCR repertoire diversity was predicted by graft donor and pretransplant recipient Inverse Simpson Index values. Cells were unsorted, so CD4 and CD8 contributions were not separated.

On this clone: Its antigen is not known.

CDR3 size: 15 residues. Germline loops: CDR1 PRHDT, CDR2 FYEKMQ (reference sequence). Trimming shortened V by 1 base and J by 9 bases, and 18 bases separated the two germline ends. This table comes from immunoSEQ multiplex PCR, and its TCRdb copy is limited to in-frame clones, with some not included. The repertoire holds about 12,000 clones, 80% to 95% seen once, with around 7.6% in the top ten. Sequenced here: PBMCs, sampled 100 days after allogeneic stem cell transplant. This chain uses TRBV13 with TRBJ1-2; tentative D call: TRBD1 (6 bases). The source is a female patient aged 50 to 60 who had an allogeneic stem cell transplant from an unrelated donor, so the T cells may come from the graft donor. Some clones in this sample may be carry-over from other donors' samples. CDR3 DNA sequence: TGTGCCAGCAGCTTAGACCGAGGGACATACGACAGCTACACCTTC. Translation: CASSLDRGTYDSYTF.